This TCR beta chain was recorded in a study of T cell changes during pregnancy in multiple sclerosis. CDR1 and CDR2 (germline): PRHDT, FYEKMQ (reference sequence). The CDR3 has 15 residues. The V and J ends lost 7 bases and 0 bases respectively, with 12 bases between them. Sequencing was performed with immunoSEQ multiplex PCR; in TCRdb, only in-frame clones are kept and a portion is missing. The sample has 50,000 to 60,000 clones, 89% seen once. The receptor was derived from a female donor with multiple sclerosis, enrolled in a pregnancy study. Sequenced here: peripheral blood, sampled after pregnancy. V usage is TRBV13 and J usage is TRBJ2-2; D is undetermined. The CDR3 loop is CASTHLVSNTGELFF. CDR3 nucleotides: TGTGCCAGCACCCACCTAGTATCGAACACCGGGGAGCTGTTTTTT.